This TCR beta chain was documented in a study of cytomegalovirus exposure and HLA in healthy donors. Trimming took 2 bases from V and 5 from J, leaving 7 bases between them. Germline V gives CDR1 MNHEY, CDR2 SMNVEV (reference sequence). The CDR3 consists of 13 residues. The PCR ran on 60 Vbeta and 13 Jbeta primers. Only in-frame clones appear in the TCRdb table, and some are missing; sequencing was by immunoSEQ multiplex PCR. Found here are about 150,000 clones, around 80% of them singletons; the top ten hold 1%. This clonotype was obtained from a woman aged 50 to 65 in good health and CMV-seropositive. The specimen sequenced was PBMCs. The chain uses TRBV27 and TRBJ1-5; D is unclear. In DNA form, the CDR3 reads TGTGCCAGCAGTTTAAGGGAGGATCAGCCCCAGCATTTT. Translated, it gives CASSLREDQPQHF.